The sequence of this T cell receptor (beta chain) was determined in a study of cytomegalovirus exposure and HLA in healthy donors. Comments on this clone: Antigen specificity is unknown.

V lost 2 bases, J lost 4 bases, and 13 bases lay in between. The CDR3 length is 14 residues. The V gene's germline CDR1 is SGDLS and CDR2 YYNGEE. Study observations and caveats: In a later analysis, V- and J-gene trimming of beta chains associated with a DCLRE1C missense variant, replicated independently. When analyzed later, the rates of TCR association showed variation by HLA locus, with DRB1 the most and HLA-C the fewest. Near-uniform donor sequencing depth was presumed by presence/absence analyses.

Primers included in the PCR were 60 Vbeta and 13 Jbeta primers. In the original workflow: Among the unique TCR beta chains that a later analysis counted, around 72 million in all, 9.5 million to 11 million were shared. The repertoire was sequenced with immunoSEQ multiplex PCR; TCRdb's copy has only in-frame clones and lacks some. V and J calls and clone size come straight from that table; D and trimming were deduced from the DNA. The sample table includes about 46,000 clones. The sequencing sample was made of PBMCs. The clonotype was recovered from a woman in her 40s in good health and CMV-seronegative. The gene calls are TRBV9 and TRBJ2-7; D is perhaps TRBD1 (6 bases). This chain's CDR3 is CASSVSRGGYEQYF. CDR3 nucleotides: TGTGCCAGCAGCGTCTCAAGAGGGGGATACGAGCAGTACTTC.